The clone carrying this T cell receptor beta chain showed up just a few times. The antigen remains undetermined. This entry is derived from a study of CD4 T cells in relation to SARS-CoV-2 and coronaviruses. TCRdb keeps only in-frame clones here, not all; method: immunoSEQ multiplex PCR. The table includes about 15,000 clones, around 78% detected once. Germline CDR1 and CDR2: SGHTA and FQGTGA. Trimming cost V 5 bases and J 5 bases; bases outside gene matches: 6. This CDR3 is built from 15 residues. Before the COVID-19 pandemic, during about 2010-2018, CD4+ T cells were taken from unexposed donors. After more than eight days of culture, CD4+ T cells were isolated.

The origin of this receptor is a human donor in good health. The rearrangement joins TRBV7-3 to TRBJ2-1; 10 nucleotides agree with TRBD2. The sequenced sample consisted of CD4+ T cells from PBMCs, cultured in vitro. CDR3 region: CASSVSGRSNNEQFF. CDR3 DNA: TGTGCCAGCAGCGTTAGCGGGAGGTCAAACAATGAGCAGTTCTTC.